These T cell receptor beta chains were read from a single sample in a study of response to subunit inactivated influenza vaccine. In TCRdb, the RT-PCR reads were re-called with MiXCR into one record per CDR3 protein. The table has roughly 500,000 distinct CDR3 sequences, over 25% seen once. The starting material was CD4+ T cells sorted from PBMCs, obtained around 5 days after vaccination. These receptor sequences come from a man in his fifties who received an inactivated influenza vaccine. Both conserved end residues are part of each CDR3. Each record gives: V gene, clone size, D gene, J gene, CDR3 protein, CDR3 DNA. A D gene is named only where the DNA matches it firmly. Some rows have no size entry. The others give once, few or many, or a class for an expanded clone.

TRBV5-6	.	.	TRBJ2-7	CASSRTGTTYEQYF	TGTGCCAGCAGCCGGACAGGGACTACCTACGAGCAGTACTTC
TRBV12-3/TRBV12-4	.	.	TRBJ1-1	CASSRRLNTEAFF	TGTGCCAGCAGCCGAAGACTGAACACTGAAGCTTTCTTT
TRBV28	.	TRBD2	TRBJ2-5	CASSGLAGARETQYF	TGTGCCAGCAGTGGATTAGCGGGAGCGCGAGAGACCCAGTACTTC
TRBV6-1	few	.	TRBJ2-2	CASSFWGEGAGELFF	TGTGCCAGCAGCTTTTGGGGGGAAGGGGCCGGGGAGCTGTTTTTT
TRBV5-6	few	.	TRBJ2-5	CASSRGGVVIETQYF	TGTGCCAGCAGCCGAGGAGGTGTCGTGATAGAGACCCAGTACTTC
TRBV10-3	.	TRBD2	TRBJ2-7	CGRVAGLAYEQYF	TGTGGCCGGGTCGCGGGACTAGCGTACGAGCAGTACTTC
TRBV5-5	.	.	TRBJ2-5	CASSLLYGGETQYF	TGTGCCAGCAGCTTACTCTACGGGGGAGAGACCCAGTACTTC
TRBV14	.	TRBD2	TRBJ2-1	CASSQLLAGGHNEQFF	TGTGCCAGCAGCCAACTCTTAGCGGGAGGTCACAATGAGCAGTTCTTC
TRBV6-1	.	.	TRBJ1-6	CASGGTSYNSPLHF	TGTGCCAGCGGAGGGACATCATATAATTCACCCCTCCACTTT
TRBV7-2	.	.	TRBJ2-7	CASSLLQGTPYEQYF	TGTGCCAGCAGCTTACTCCAGGGGACCCCCTACGAGCAGTACTTC
TRBV2	.	.	TRBJ2-3	CASRHAPRRALSTDTQYF	TGTGCCAGCAGGCACGCCCCTAGGAGGGCACTAAGCACAGATACGCAGTATTTT
TRBV28	.	.	TRBJ2-4	CASRGTPLAKNIQYF	TGTGCCAGCAGGGGGACTCCCTTAGCCAAAAACATTCAGTACTTC
TRBV5-1	.	TRBD2	TRBJ2-1	CASSSMGGSSSYEQFF	TGCGCCAGCAGCTCCATGGGCGGGAGTAGTTCCTATGAGCAGTTCTTC
TRBV5-1	.	TRBD1	TRBJ1-2	CASRRTGTGEDGYTF	TGCGCCAGCAGGCGAACCGGGACAGGGGAGGATGGCTACACCTTC
TRBV12-3/TRBV12-4	.	.	TRBJ1-5	CASKNSNQPQHF	TGTGCCAGCAAGAATAGCAATCAGCCCCAGCATTTT
TRBV27	few	TRBD2	TRBJ2-2	CASSLVRGLAGVEGSNGELFF	TGTGCCAGCAGTTTGGTCCGCGGACTAGCGGGAGTAGAGGGTAGTAACGGGGAGCTGTTTTTT
TRBV11-3	.	.	TRBJ2-1	CASSPRDVMGDEQFF	TGTGCCAGCAGCCCCCGAGACGTCATGGGCGATGAGCAGTTCTTC
TRBV7-9	few	TRBD2	TRBJ2-1	CASSFTSGRRSYNEQFF	TGTGCCAGCAGCTTTACTAGCGGGAGGCGGTCCTACAATGAGCAGTTCTTC
TRBV20-1	few	.	TRBJ2-1	CSAIPTRKNEQFF	TGCAGTGCTATACCGACTAGGAAGAATGAGCAGTTCTTC
TRBV5-5	few	TRBD1	TRBJ2-5	CASSLRGQGGETQYF	TGTGCCAGCAGCTTGAGGGGACAGGGTGGAGAGACCCAGTACTTC
TRBV20-1	few	.	TRBJ2-1	CSAQGTYLEQFF	TGCAGTGCTCAAGGGACCTATCTCGAGCAGTTCTTC
TRBV7-9	few	.	TRBJ2-5	CASRPTGQETQYF	TGTGCCAGCAGGCCGACAGGACAAGAGACCCAGTACTTC
TRBV20-1	few	.	TRBJ1-1	CSAVLGERGTEAFF	TGCAGTGCTGTGCTAGGGGAAAGAGGAACAGAAGCTTTCTTT
TRBV12-3/TRBV12-4	.	.	TRBJ2-3	CASSRGIPIDTQYF	TGTGCCAGCAGCCGCGGGATCCCGATAGATACGCAGTATTTT
TRBV20-1	few	.	TRBJ2-2	CSARVMLANTGELFF	TGCAGTGCTAGAGTAATGCTAGCGAACACCGGGGAGCTGTTTTTT
TRBV6-5	few	.	TRBJ2-7	CASSYTGPLENEQYF	TGTGCCAGCAGTTACACAGGGCCCCTGGAGAACGAGCAGTACTTC
TRBV5-1	.	.	TRBJ2-1	CASSVTGSDEQFF	TGCGCCAGCAGCGTAACAGGGTCAGATGAGCAGTTCTTC
TRBV11-2	few	TRBD2	TRBJ2-7	CASSLALAGLYEQYF	TGTGCCAGCAGCTTAGCACTAGCGGGGCTCTACGAGCAGTACTTC
TRBV5-1	.	.	TRBJ1-4	CASSPSGGTATNEKLFF	TGCGCCAGCAGCCCCTCGGGGGGCACTGCAACTAATGAAAAACTGTTTTTT
TRBV2	.	.	TRBJ2-1	CASGTPHYNEQFF	TGTGCCAGCGGGACGCCCCACTACAATGAGCAGTTCTTC